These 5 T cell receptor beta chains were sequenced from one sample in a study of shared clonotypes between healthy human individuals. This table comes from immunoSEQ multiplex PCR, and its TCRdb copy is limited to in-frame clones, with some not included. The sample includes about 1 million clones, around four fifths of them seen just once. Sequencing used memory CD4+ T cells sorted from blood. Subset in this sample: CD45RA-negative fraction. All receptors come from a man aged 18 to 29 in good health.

The CDR3, as DNA: TGTGCCAGCAGTGATAATGGGAAGCGCGAGCAGTACTTC. This codes for CASSDNGKREQYF. The chain employs TRBV6-1 and TRBJ2-7, with D hard to call. Germline values: CDR1 MNHNS, CDR2 SASEGT. Trimming left V 3 bases short and J 6 bases short, with 12 bases between. The CDR3 is made up of 13 amino acids.

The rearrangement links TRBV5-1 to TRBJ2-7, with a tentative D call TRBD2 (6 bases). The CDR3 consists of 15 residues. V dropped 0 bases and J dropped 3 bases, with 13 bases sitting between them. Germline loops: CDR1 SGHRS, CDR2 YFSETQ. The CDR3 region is CASSLGGEYGYEQYF. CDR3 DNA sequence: TGCGCCAGCAGCTTGGGCGGGGAGTATGGCTACGAGCAGTACTTC.

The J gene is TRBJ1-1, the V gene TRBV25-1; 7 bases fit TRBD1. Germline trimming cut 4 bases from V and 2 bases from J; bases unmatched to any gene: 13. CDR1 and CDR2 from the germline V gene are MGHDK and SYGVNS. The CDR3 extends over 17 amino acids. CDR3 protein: CASSGSAGQGDNTEAFF. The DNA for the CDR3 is TGTGCCAGCAGTGGTTCGGCGGGGCAGGGGGACAACACTGAAGCTTTCTTT. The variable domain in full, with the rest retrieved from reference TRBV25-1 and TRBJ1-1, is EADIYQTPRYLVIGTGKKITLECSQTMGHDKMYWYQQDPGMELHLIHYSYGVNSTEKGDLSSESTVSRIRTEHFPLTLESARPSHTSQYLCASSGSAGQGDNTEAFFGQGTRLTVV.

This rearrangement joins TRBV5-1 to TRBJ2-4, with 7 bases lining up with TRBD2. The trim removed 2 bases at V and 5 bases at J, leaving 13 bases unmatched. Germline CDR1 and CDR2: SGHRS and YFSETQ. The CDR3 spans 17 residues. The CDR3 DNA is TGCGCCAGCAGCTTAACACCGCTTTGGGACTACGAAAACATTCAGTACTTC. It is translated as CASSLTPLWDYENIQYF. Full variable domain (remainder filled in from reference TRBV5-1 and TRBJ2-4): KAGVTQTPRYLIKTRGQQVTLSCSPISGHRSVSWYQQTPGQGLQFLFEYFSETQRNKGNFPGRFSGRQFSNSRSEMNVSTLELGDSALYLCASSLTPLWDYENIQYFGAGTRLSVL.

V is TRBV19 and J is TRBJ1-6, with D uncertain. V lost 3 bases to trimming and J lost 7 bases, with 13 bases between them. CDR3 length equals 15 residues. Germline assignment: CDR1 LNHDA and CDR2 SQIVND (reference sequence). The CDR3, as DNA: TGTGCCAGTAGTATCGTACACCACGCAAATTCACCCCTCCACTTT. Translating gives CASSIVHHANSPLHF.